What follows are 22 T cell receptor beta chains derived from one specimen sequenced in a study of blood T cell repertoires in COVID-19. The data were produced by immunoSEQ multiplex PCR, yet TCRdb's version contains in-frame clones alone and is incomplete. Among a few hundred thousand clones listed, approximately 86% were seen once. The sample consisted of peripheral blood. The receptors stem from a man aged 18 to 29 with active or convalescent COVID-19.

The rearrangement joins TRBV10-1 to TRBJ2-2, with 15 bases aligning to TRBD2. The CDR3 length is 15 residues. Trimming took 8 bases from V and 9 from J; bases not matched to a gene: 7. Germline assignment: CDR1 WNHNN and CDR2 SYGVQD (reference sequence). This chain's CDR3 is CASGTSGGRDRELFF. In nucleotides, the CDR3 is TGCGCCAGCGGGACTAGCGGGGGGAGGGATAGGGAGCTGTTTTTT.

The chain recombines TRBV5-4 with TRBJ1-5; 8 bases fit TRBD1. The CDR3 totals 19 residues. V was clipped by 1 base and J by 1 base; unmatched bases: 13. Germline CDR1 SGHNT, CDR2 YYREEE (reference sequence). The CDR3 region has the DNA TGTGCCAGCAGCTTGATAACAGGACAGGGCCATACCAGCAATCAGCCCCAGCATTTT. It translates to CASSLITGQGHTSNQPQHF.

The chain combines TRBV10-3 with TRBJ1-5; 11 bases are shared with TRBD1. Germline-derived CDR1 and CDR2 are ENHRY and SYGVKD. Germline trimming cut 6 bases from V and 4 bases from J; bases unmatched to any gene: 5. CDR3 length: 15 amino acids. The CDR3 loop reads CAIRAGTGGNQPQHF. Here the CDR3 DNA reads TGTGCCATCAGGGCCGGGACAGGGGGAAATCAGCCCCAGCATTTT.

This clone has just one count. The chain links TRBV28 to TRBJ1-5; D uncertain. Per the germline V gene, CDR1 is MDHEN and CDR2 is SYDVKM. The CDR3 contains 12 residues. V shed 8 bases and J shed 0 bases, with 5 bases lying between them. Here the CDR3 DNA reads TGTGCCAGCTGCTATAGCAATCAGCCCCAGCATTTT. It encodes CASCYSNQPQHF.

The chain joins TRBV2 to TRBJ2-7, with 7 nucleotides matching TRBD1. This CDR3 region has 16 residues. With 3 bases clipped from V and 6 bases from J, the junction kept 14 bases outside the gene matches. Germline lookup yields CDR1 SNHLY and CDR2 FYNNEI. The CDR3 sequence: CASSDTKGTAEGEQYF. In DNA form, the CDR3 reads TGTGCCAGCAGTGACACCAAGGGGACAGCGGAAGGCGAGCAGTACTTC. Supplemented by reference TRBV2 and TRBJ2-7, the full variable domain reads EPEVTQTPSHQVTQMGQEVILRCVPISNHLYFYWYRQILGQKVEFLVSFYNNEISEKSEIFDDQFSVERPDGSNFTLKIRSTKLEDSAMYFCASSDTKGTAEGEQYFGPGTRLTVT.

This chain uses TRBV4-3 with TRBJ2-1, with 10 bases lining up with TRBD2. Germline V gene data show CDR1 as LGHNA and CDR2 as YSLEER. The CDR3 runs 18 residues. V shed 1 base and J 3 bases; nucleotides not matched to a gene: 9. The CDR3 bases are TGCGCCAGCAGCCAAGCTTCTAGCGGGGGCCCGGACTACAATGAGCAGTTCTTC. Translation: CASSQASSGGPDYNEQFF.

The CDR3 loop is CASSTDREGSPLHF. The DNA of the CDR3 is TGTGCCAGTAGTACGGACAGGGAAGGATCACCCCTCCACTTT. The V and J genes are TRBV19 and TRBJ1-6, with 8 bases fitting TRBD1. The CDR3 length is 14 residues. After removal of 4 bases from V and 10 bases from J, the junction contained 6 bases not matched to a gene. The germline V gene has CDR1 LNHDA and CDR2 SQIVND (reference sequence).

This sequence joins TRBV4-2 and TRBJ1-5; TRBD1 matches 8 bases. There are 16 residues in the CDR3. After removal of 3 bases from V and 6 bases from J, the junction contained 10 bases not matched to a gene. The germline CDR1 and CDR2 sequences are LGHNA and YNFKEQ. The CDR3 bases are TGTGCCAGCAGCCAGTCGGACAGGGAGGGAGGTCAGCCCCAGCATTTT. The encoded protein is CASSQSDREGGQPQHF.

This clone showed up just a few times. The rearrangement uses TRBV5-5 and TRBJ2-1; 9 bases fit TRBD2. This CDR3 has 17 amino acids. The germline V gene has CDR1 SGHKS and CDR2 YYEKEE (reference sequence). V trimming: 4 bases; J trimming: 0 bases; junction bases outside the gene matches: 8. The CDR3 DNA reads TGTGCCAGCAGCGTGCGGGAGGGGATGGCCTCCTACAATGAGCAGTTCTTC. This gives the protein CASSVREGMASYNEQFF.

This clone has just one count. The rearrangement links TRBV11-2 to TRBJ2-1, with D hard to call. The CDR3 has 13 residues. Germline assignment: CDR1 SGHAT and CDR2 FQNNGV. Trimming shortened V by 1 base and J by 6 bases, and 7 bases separated the two germline ends. CDR3 protein: CASSLVRVNEQFF. In DNA form, the CDR3 reads TGTGCCAGCAGCTTAGTACGGGTCAATGAGCAGTTCTTC.

The V and J genes are TRBV3-1 (or the pseudogene TRBV3-2) and TRBJ1-2; maybe TRBD1 (6 bases). The germline gives CDR1 LGHDT, CDR2 YNNKEL (reference sequence). This CDR3 has 16 amino acids. The V gene lost 4 bases and the J gene lost 8 bases, with 23 bases spanning the gap. In DNA, the CDR3 is TGTGCCAGCAGCCCTCCGCCGGGACACCGGATAGGCGGCTACACCTTC. Protein sequence: CASSPPPGHRIGGYTF.

The chain joins TRBV28 to TRBJ2-1; 9 bases match TRBD1. V trimming: 4 bases; J trimming: 8 bases; junction bases outside the gene matches: 3. The CDR3 consists of 13 residues. CDR1 and CDR2 from the germline V gene are MDHEN and SYDVKM. The CDR3 DNA reads TGTGCCAGCAGTTCGTACAGGGGGCATGAGCAGTTCTTC. This gives the protein CASSSYRGHEQFF.

The chain carries TRBV11-1 and TRBJ2-1; D may be TRBD2 (5 bases). Germline V lookup: CDR1 SGHAT, CDR2 FQDESV (reference sequence). This CDR3 contains 16 residues. Trimming removed 0 bases at V and 0 bases at J, with 9 bases between. The CDR3: CASSLADSSSYNEQFF. The CDR3 coding sequence is TGTGCCAGCAGCTTAGCGGACTCGAGCTCCTACAATGAGCAGTTCTTC.

V usage is TRBV7-9 and J usage is TRBJ2-7; D might be TRBD1 (6 bases). Trimming stripped 4 bases from V and 3 bases from J, with 13 bases between. Germline V lookup: CDR1 SEHNR, CDR2 FQNEAQ (reference sequence). This CDR3 spans 14 amino acids. CDR3 protein: CASSSDRNLYEQYF. The CDR3 DNA reads TGTGCCAGCAGCTCGGACAGAAACCTCTACGAGCAGTACTTC.

V is TRBV15 and J is TRBJ1-3; D is unresolved. There are 15 residues in the CDR3. V gave up 0 bases and J gave up 0 bases, with 6 bases separating them. Germline CDR1 LNHNV, CDR2 YYDKDF (reference sequence). In DNA form, the CDR3 reads TGTGCCACCAGCAGAGATGGTAGCTCTGGAAACACCATATATTTT. Translated: CATSRDGSSGNTIYF. Full variable domain (rest looked up from reference TRBV15 and TRBJ1-3): DAMVIQNPRYQVTQFGKPVTLSCSQTLNHNVMYWYQQKSSQAPKLLFHYYDKDFNNEADTPDNFQSRRPNTSFCFLDIRSPGLGDTAMYLCATSRDGSSGNTIYFGEGSWLTVV.

This chain links TRBV11-2 with TRBJ1-1, with TRBD1 matching over 7 bases. This CDR3 comprises 15 residues. V trimming: 7 bases; J trimming: 0 bases; junction bases outside the gene matches: 8. Germline assignment: CDR1 SGHAT and CDR2 FQNNGV. In DNA form, the CDR3 reads TGTGCCAGCACCTTTGGGGGACAGTTGAACACTGAAGCTTTCTTT. Its translation: CASTFGGQLNTEAFF.

This chain links TRBV10-1 with TRBJ2-7, with 8 bases lining up with TRBD1. There are 14 residues in the CDR3. V was pared by 5 bases and J by 2 bases, with 5 bases of the junction left unmatched. Germline V gene data show CDR1 as WNHNN and CDR2 as SYGVQD (reference sequence). The CDR3 sequence is CASSSRGRTYEQYF. CDR3 coding DNA: TGCGCCAGCAGTAGCAGGGGGCGAACCTACGAGCAGTACTTC.

The genes are TRBV9 and TRBJ1-3; D is unresolved. CDR3 length equals 15 residues. Trimming removed 4 bases from V and 0 bases from J, with 11 bases in between. CDR1 and CDR2 from the germline V gene are SGDLS and YYNGEE. CDR3 residues: CASSPAVLSGNTIYF. CDR3 nucleotides: TGTGCCAGCAGCCCCGCAGTCCTCTCTGGAAACACCATATATTTT.

This rearrangement joins TRBV29-1 to TRBJ2-2; 7 bases are a match to TRBD2. This CDR3 region has 15 residues. CDR1 and CDR2 from the germline V gene are SQVTM and ANQGSEA. V shed 6 bases and J 0 bases; nucleotides not matched to a gene: 7. The CDR3 DNA reads as TGCAGCGTCATAACGGGGGGATCGAACACCGGGGAGCTGTTTTTT. Its translation: CSVITGGSNTGELFF.

The chain carries TRBV7-9 and TRBJ2-3; TRBD1 is a possible D gene (6 bases). The V gene's germline CDR1 is SEHNR and CDR2 FQNEAQ (reference sequence). The germline V and J ends were trimmed by 5 bases and 0 bases, with 9 bases remaining between them. The CDR3 consists of 14 residues. The CDR3 DNA sequence: TGTGCCAGCAGCACGACAGGAAGCACAGATACGCAGTATTTT. Its translation: CASSTTGSTDTQYF. The variable domain in full, with the rest retrieved from reference TRBV7-9 and TRBJ2-3, is DTGVSQNPRHKITKRGQNVTFRCDPISEHNRLYWYRQTLGQGPEFLTYFQNEAQLEKSRLLSDRFSAERPKGSFSTLEIQRTEQGDSAMYLCASSTTGSTDTQYFGPGTRLTVL.

CDR3 sequence reads: CASSTIPGGPTEAFF. CDR3 DNA sequence: TGTGCCAGTAGTACCATCCCAGGGGGCCCCACTGAAGCTTTCTTT. The chain recombines TRBV19 with TRBJ1-1; 8 bases agree with TRBD1. The CDR3 spans 15 residues. CDR1 is LNHDA and CDR2 is SQIVND in the germline V gene (reference sequence). Trimming cost V 4 bases and J 4 bases; bases outside gene matches: 8.

This chain's CDR3 is CASSGEVEAFF. CDR3 coding DNA: TGTGCCAGCAGTGGAGAGGTTGAAGCTTTCTTT. The rearrangement links TRBV2 to TRBJ1-1; D is ambiguous. The CDR3 runs to 11 residues. Germline values: CDR1 SNHLY, CDR2 FYNNEI. V shed 4 bases and J shed 7 bases, with 7 bases lying between them.